These 25 T cell receptor beta chains originate from one sample sequenced in a study of T cells in Graves' hyperthyroidism and ophthalmopathy. The TCR beta CDR3 regions underwent amplification using RNA transcripts as the source. HTBI primers were used for first-round RT-PCR of the TCR CDR3. MiXCR was run by TCRdb on the multiplex PCR reads, yielding one entry per CDR3 protein. The repertoire holds over 700,000 distinct CDR3 sequences, with 15% to 20% as singletons. The specimen was blood. These receptors all stem from a woman aged 45-59 years with Graves' hyperthyroidism that later progressed to Graves' ophthalmopathy.

The table lists this clonotype with a few counts. This chain connects TRBV6-1 to TRBJ2-7, with 10 positions matching TRBD2. This CDR3 has 16 amino acids. Germline V CDR1 and CDR2: MNHNS, SASEGT. Germline trimming cut 0 bases from V and 1 base from J; bases unmatched to any gene: 3. The CDR3 is CASSEALLAGSYEQYF. The CDR3 DNA reads as TGTGCCAGCAGTGAAGCGCTACTAGCGGGGTCCTACGAGCAGTACTTC.

This clonotype was counted many times. This chain uses TRBV3-1 with TRBJ1-1, with TRBD1 as a possible D gene (6 bases). Germline V gene sequence: CDR1 LGHDT, CDR2 YNNKEL (reference sequence). The length of the CDR3 is 13 residues. With 8 bases removed from V and 3 bases from J, the gap between germline ends came to 13 bases. The DNA for the CDR3 is TGTGCCAGCGGACCCTACAGGGACACTGAAGCTTTCTTT. Its translation: CASGPYRDTEAFF.

This clonotype occurred once. This sequence may be a read error, since a much larger clone differs from it by one base. This chain links TRBV6-2 or TRBV6-3 with TRBJ1-1; D remains unclear. CDR1 is MNHEY and CDR2 is SVGEGT in the germline V gene. The CDR3 length is 16 residues. Trimming left V 0 bases short and J 0 bases short, with 11 bases between. In DNA form, the CDR3 reads TGTGCCAGCAGTTACTCGTGTTCGCCGCTGAACACTGAAGCTTTCTTT. Translated, it gives CASSYSCSPLNTEAFF.

This clonotype was recorded at least ten times. V is TRBV11-2 and J is TRBJ2-2; 8 positions agree with TRBD1. The CDR3 sequence is 16 residues long. Trimming removed 5 bases from V and 0 bases from J; junction bases left unmatched: 5. Germline lookup yields CDR1 SGHAT and CDR2 FQNNGV. This CDR3 reads CASSRQGNSNTGELFF. The DNA for the CDR3 is TGTGCCAGCAGCCGACAGGGGAATTCGAACACCGGGGAGCTGTTTTTT.

CDR3 bases: TGTGCCAGCAGCTTACGGACAGGAGGGAGCACAGATACGCAGTATTTT. The encoded protein is CASSLRTGGSTDTQYF. The chain recombines TRBV7-2 with TRBJ2-3, with D possibly being TRBD1 (7 bases). The V end was cut by 2 bases, the J end by 0 bases, with 12 bases between. The germline gives CDR1 SGHTA, CDR2 FQGNSA. The CDR3 has 16 amino acids.

This clonotype was recorded many times. The chain has TRBV3-1 and TRBJ1-5; possible D gene TRBD1, 6 bases. The V gene's germline CDR1 is LGHDT and CDR2 YNNKEL (reference sequence). This CDR3 region has 14 residues. The V and J ends lost 1 base and 8 bases respectively, with 12 bases between them. This chain's CDR3 is CASSQGLEGEPQHF. The CDR3 bases are TGTGCCAGCAGCCAAGGACTCGAGGGGGAGCCCCAGCATTTT.

The chain couples TRBV19 to TRBJ1-3; D ambiguous. CDR3 size: 15 residues. Trimming shortened V by 3 bases and J by 0 bases, and 9 bases separated the two germline ends. Germline V CDR1 and CDR2: LNHDA, SQIVND (reference sequence). CDR3 nucleotides: TGTGCCAGTAGTATTAAGGATTTCTCTGGAAACACCATATATTTT. This encodes CASSIKDFSGNTIYF.

This clonotype was seen many times. This rearrangement joins TRBV29-1 to TRBJ2-5; TRBD2 matches at 12 bases. V lost 6 bases, J lost 5 bases, and 13 bases stayed unmatched. The CDR3 spans 16 residues. In germline, CDR1 is SQVTM, CDR2 ANQGSEA. This CDR3 is CSVEVPSGGAVETQYF. The CDR3 DNA reads TGCAGCGTCGAGGTGCCTAGCGGGGGGGCAGTGGAGACCCAGTACTTC.

The table lists this clonotype with a few counts. The V gene is TRBV20-1, the J gene TRBJ1-5; 7 bases fit TRBD1. The CDR3 is 13 amino acids. Trimming removed 4 bases from V and 7 bases from J; junction bases left unmatched: 7. Germline lookup yields CDR1 DFQATT and CDR2 SNEGSKA (reference sequence). The CDR3 nucleotides read TGCAGTGCTACCCGACAGGGCGGGCAGCCCCAGCATTTT. It yields the protein CSATRQGGQPQHF.

The CDR3 sequence: CASSQVGFGQPQHF. CDR3 DNA sequence: TGTGCCAGCAGCCAAGTGGGTTTCGGCCAGCCCCAGCATTTT. V gene TRBV3-1 combines with J gene TRBJ1-5, with D unclear. Per the germline V gene, CDR1 is LGHDT and CDR2 is YNNKEL (reference sequence). CDR3 size: 14 residues. Between the trimmed V and J ends, which lost 1 base and 7 bases, there was a span of 11 bases. The variable domain in full, completed from reference TRBV3-1 and TRBJ1-5, reads DTAVSQTPKYLVTQMGNDKSIKCEQNLGHDTMYWYKQDSKKFLKIMFSYNNKELIINETVPNRFSPKSPDKAHLNLHINSLELGDSAVYFCASSQVGFGQPQHFGDGTRLSIL.

Ten or more counts support this clonotype. The rearrangement uses TRBV7-3 and TRBJ2-2; D possibly corresponds to TRBD1 (6 bases). Deletions cut 7 bases from V and 4 bases from J, with 10 bases between. The CDR3 is 13 residues long. The germline CDR1 and CDR2 sequences are SGHTA and FQGTGA. CDR3 nucleotide sequence: TGTGCCAGCACCTGGGACATCACCGGGGAGCTGTTTTTT. Amino acids: CASTWDITGELFF.

This clonotype has only a few counts. A much larger clone differs from this one at a single base, so this may be a read error. The chain is built from TRBV28 and TRBJ2-1, with 10 bases aligning to TRBD1. This CDR3 contains 15 residues. Trimming cost V 6 bases and J 0 bases; bases outside gene matches: 2. The germline V gene encodes CDR1 MDHEN and CDR2 SYDVKM. The CDR3 DNA sequence: TGTGCCAGCAGGCGGACAGGGGGCTCCTACAATGAGCAGTTCTTC. Its translation is CASRRTGGSYNEQFF. Looking up the rest from reference TRBV28 and TRBJ2-1 gives the full variable domain: DVKVTQSSRYLVKRTGEKVFLECVQDMDHENMFWYRQDPGLGLRLIYFSYDVKMKEKGDIPEGYSVSREKKERFSLILESASTNQTSMYLCASRRTGGSYNEQFFGPGTRLTVL.

This clonotype was counted ten times or more. V usage is TRBV7-9 and J usage is TRBJ1-3; TRBD1 agrees at 11 bases. Per germline, CDR1 SEHNR and CDR2 FQNEAQ (reference sequence). V lost 5 bases, J lost 0 bases, and 9 bases stayed unmatched. CDR3 length: 18 amino acids. The CDR3 here is CASSPPLGTGGSGNTIYF. CDR3 coding DNA: TGTGCCAGCAGCCCTCCCCTGGGGACAGGGGGCTCTGGAAACACCATATATTTT.

This clonotype was seen a few times. The J gene is TRBJ2-5, the V gene TRBV7-9, with 8 bases that match TRBD1. Germline V lookup: CDR1 SEHNR, CDR2 FQNEAQ (reference sequence). Trimming removed 6 bases from V and 4 bases from J; junction bases left unmatched: 16. This CDR3 is built from 17 residues. The CDR3 is CASRPLGQGGGGETQYF. The CDR3 bases are TGTGCCAGCAGACCCCTAGGACAGGGCGGAGGTGGAGAGACCCAGTACTTC.

This clonotype was seen a handful of times. The gene calls are TRBV20-1 and TRBJ2-5; the match to TRBD2 covers 13 bases. This CDR3 contains 15 residues. Germline-derived CDR1 and CDR2 are DFQATT and SNEGSKA (reference sequence). Trimming took 3 bases from V and 7 from J; bases not matched to a gene: 8. The CDR3 loop reads CSARSGTSGEGTQYF. The CDR3 DNA reads as TGCAGTGCTAGGTCCGGGACTAGCGGGGAGGGGACCCAGTACTTC.

This clonotype appeared many times. The chain couples TRBV3-1 to TRBJ1-2; the D is unclear. Per the germline V gene, CDR1 is LGHDT and CDR2 is YNNKEL (reference sequence). The V and J ends lost 1 base and 0 bases respectively, with 9 bases between them. The CDR3 contains 15 residues. Here the CDR3 reads CASSQVVGSNYGYTF. The CDR3 bases are TGTGCCAGCAGCCAAGTAGTGGGATCTAACTATGGCTACACCTTC.

The gene calls are TRBV20-1 and TRBJ2-3, with 8 bases aligning to TRBD2. J gave up 5 bases and V 7 bases, and 5 bases lay outside the gene matches. The germline V gene encodes CDR1 DFQATT and CDR2 SNEGSKA (reference sequence). This CDR3 is built from 12 residues. CDR3 nucleotides: TGCAGTGTTCGGGGGGGGGGAGATACGCAGTATTTT. Its protein is CSVRGGGDTQYF.

This clonotype was seen ten or more times. The chain employs TRBV11-2 and TRBJ1-6; D possibly corresponds to TRBD1 (6 bases). The CDR3 covers 15 residues. With 3 bases removed from V and 4 bases from J, the gap between germline ends came to 10 bases. CDR1 is SGHAT, CDR2 FQNNGV, per germline. The CDR3 DNA reads as TGTGCCAGCAGCTTCCAGGGGCAATATAATTCACCCCTCCACTTT. Amino acid sequence: CASSFQGQYNSPLHF. Full variable domain (rest looked up from reference TRBV11-2 and TRBJ1-6): EAGVAQSPRYKIIEKRQSVAFWCNPISGHATLYWYQQILGQGPKLLIQFQNNGVVDDSQLPKDRFSAERLKGVDSTLKIQPAKLEDSAVYLCASSFQGQYNSPLHFGNGTRLTVT.

There are many counts of this clonotype. This chain uses TRBV3-1 with TRBJ2-5; no clear D. V lost 0 bases and J lost 5, with 4 bases in between. This CDR3 is built from 12 residues. Germline assignment: CDR1 LGHDT and CDR2 YNNKEL (reference sequence). The CDR3 reads CASSQDGETQYF. In DNA, the CDR3 is TGTGCCAGCAGCCAAGATGGCGAGACCCAGTACTTC.

This clonotype appeared a single time. The chain is built from TRBV5-1 and TRBJ1-3; a possible D gene is TRBD1 (6 bases). V was pared by 10 bases and J by 6 bases, with 23 bases between. CDR1 and CDR2 (germline): SGHRS, YFSETQ. The CDR3 consists of 15 residues. The DNA of the CDR3 is TGCGCCTGCCCTCGGGGTCGGGACACGAAAAACACCATATATTTT. Encoded protein: CACPRGRDTKNTIYF. Supplemented by reference TRBV5-1 and TRBJ1-3, the full variable domain reads KAGVTQTPRYLIKTRGQQVTLSCSPISGHRSVSWYQQTPGQGLQFLFEYFSETQRNKGNFPGRFSGRQFSNSRSEMNVSTLELGDSALYLCACPRGRDTKNTIYFGEGSWLTVV.

This clonotype was seen many times. CDR3 nucleotide sequence: TGTGCCAGCAGCCAAGAGGAAGGGCTCGAGCAGTACTTC. Its protein is CASSQEEGLEQYF. This chain uses TRBV3-1 with TRBJ2-7; D call uncertain. From germline, CDR1 is LGHDT and CDR2 YNNKEL (reference sequence). The CDR3 loop spans 13 amino acids. V was pared by 0 bases and J by 6 bases, with 9 bases between.

V gene TRBV18 combines with J gene TRBJ2-7; the D gene could be TRBD1 or TRBD2 (5 bases each). This CDR3 comprises 13 residues. V dropped 10 bases and J dropped 4 bases, with 17 bases sitting between them. Looked up from germline, CDR1 is KGHSH and CDR2 is LQKENI. In DNA form, the CDR3 reads TGTGCCACCCCGGGACCAACGTGGTACGAGCAGTACTTC. Its protein is CATPGPTWYEQYF. Drawing the rest from reference TRBV18 and TRBJ2-7, the complete variable domain is NAGVMQNPRHLVRRRGQEARLRCSPMKGHSHVYWYRQLPEEGLKFMVYLQKENIIDESGMPKERFSAEFPKEGPSILRIQQVVRGDSAAYFCATPGPTWYEQYFGPGTRLTVT.

This chain connects TRBV3-1 to TRBJ2-2; 7 nucleotides match TRBD1. Germline V lookup: CDR1 LGHDT, CDR2 YNNKEL (reference sequence). Trimming removed 2 bases from V and 6 bases from J; junction bases left unmatched: 0. This CDR3 contains 13 residues. The CDR3 region has the DNA TGTGCCAGCAGCCAACAGGGGGCCGGGGAGCTGTTTTTT. This translates into CASSQQGAGELFF.

At least ten counts were recorded for this clonotype. This rearrangement joins TRBV11-2 to TRBJ2-3, with D possibly TRBD2 on 7 matching bases. Germline lookup yields CDR1 SGHAT and CDR2 FQNNGV. This CDR3 region has 15 residues. V was cut by 0 bases and J by 4 bases, with 11 bases left in between. DNA for the CDR3: TGTGCCAGCAGCTTAGACGGGGGGCAGGCAGATACGCAGTATTTT. Its translation: CASSLDGGQADTQYF.

There are many counts of this clonotype. The chain links TRBV3-1 to TRBJ2-5; tentatively, D is TRBD2 (6 bases). Trimming stripped 1 base from V and 2 bases from J, with 11 bases between. The CDR3 is 15 amino acids. Germline assignment: CDR1 LGHDT and CDR2 YNNKEL (reference sequence). For the CDR3, the DNA is TGTGCCAGCAGCCAAGTTTGGGCGGGGCAAGAGACCCAGTACTTC. It translates to CASSQVWAGQETQYF.